Below are 20 T cell receptor beta chains sequenced from a single sample in a study of blood T cell repertoires in COVID-19. TCRdb's table, derived via immunoSEQ multiplex PCR, lists solely in-frame clones and lacks some. The table lists roughly 100,000 clones, roughly 78% of them singletons. Input material: peripheral blood. These receptors all come from an elderly woman with active or convalescent COVID-19.

The J gene is TRBJ1-6, the V gene TRBV6-2 or TRBV6-3; D not resolved. Germline V gives CDR1 MNHEY, CDR2 SVGEGT. With 2 bases removed from V and 0 bases from J, the gap between germline ends came to 8 bases. CDR3 size: 16 residues. This CDR3 is CASSYLGSSYNSPLHF. Written as DNA, the CDR3 is TGTGCCAGCAGTTACCTCGGGAGCTCCTATAATTCACCCCTCCACTTT.

This clone was seen a handful of times. V usage is TRBV6-2 or TRBV6-3 and J usage is TRBJ1-2, with D tentatively TRBD1 (5 bases). CDR1 is MNHEY and CDR2 is SVGEGT in the germline V gene. V lost 0 bases and J lost 0, with 14 bases in between. This CDR3 comprises 17 residues. CDR3 nucleotide sequence: TGTGCCAGCAGTTACTCGACACAGGATTTAGCTAACTATGGCTACACCTTC. This translates into CASSYSTQDLANYGYTF.

CDR3 in amino acids: CASSLRGNSYEQYF. The CDR3 bases are TGTGCCAGCAGTTTAAGGGGCAACTCCTACGAGCAGTACTTC. The genes are TRBV28 and TRBJ2-7; perhaps TRBD1 as D (5 bases). Germline CDR1 reads MDHEN; CDR2 reads SYDVKM. The CDR3 loop spans 14 amino acids. Trimming shortened V by 2 bases and J by 0 bases, and 8 bases separated the two germline ends.

The rearrangement joins TRBV2 to TRBJ2-1; 10 bases align to TRBD2. This CDR3 is 15 amino acids long. Germline V lookup: CDR1 SNHLY, CDR2 FYNNEI. V lost 8 bases to trimming and J lost 7 bases; unmatched junction nucleotides: 11. The CDR3 loop reads CASHKSTSGSNEQFF. In DNA form, the CDR3 reads TGTGCCAGCCATAAATCGACTAGCGGGTCAAATGAGCAGTTCTTC.

This clone appeared a single time. V and J are TRBV28 and TRBJ2-7; TRBD1 might be the D (6 bases). The CDR3 runs 15 residues. V was cut by 4 bases and J by 1 base, with 14 bases left in between. Germline V gene sequence: CDR1 MDHEN, CDR2 SYDVKM. The CDR3: CASSSTGQASYEQYF. The CDR3, as DNA: TGTGCCAGCAGTTCAACGGGACAAGCTTCCTACGAGCAGTACTTC. The full variable domain, rest sourced from reference TRBV28 and TRBJ2-7, is DVKVTQSSRYLVKRTGEKVFLECVQDMDHENMFWYRQDPGLGLRLIYFSYDVKMKEKGDIPEGYSVSREKKERFSLILESASTNQTSMYLCASSSTGQASYEQYFGPGTRLTVT.

The CDR3 here is CASSLEEEGEQYF. The CDR3 region has the DNA TGTGCCAGCAGCTTAGAAGAGGAGGGCGAGCAGTACTTC. The V call is TRBV7-2, the J call TRBJ2-7, with D tentatively TRBD2 (6 bases). Germline V gene sequence: CDR1 SGHTA, CDR2 FQGNSA. The CDR3 has 13 amino acids. Trimming left V 1 base short and J 6 bases short, with 10 bases between.

V usage is TRBV7-7 and J usage is TRBJ2-5; 14 bases align to TRBD2. CDR1 SSHAT and CDR2 FNYEAQ come from the germline V gene (reference sequence). Trimming at V came to 1 base and at J to 4 bases, leaving 2 bases not matched to a gene. The CDR3 is 16 residues long. The CDR3, as DNA: TGTGCCAGCAGCTTAGGACTAGCGGGGGGGGCAGAGACCCAGTACTTC. Amino acid sequence: CASSLGLAGGAETQYF.

The CDR3 DNA reads as TGTGCCAGCAGCACCGGGACTAGCGGGAGTGTAGAGACCCAGTACTTC. This sequence encodes CASSTGTSGSVETQYF. The chain couples TRBV5-6 to TRBJ2-5, with TRBD2 matching 14 bases. V was clipped by 4 bases and J by 4 bases; unmatched bases: 6. The length of the CDR3 is 16 residues. Germline values: CDR1 SGHDT, CDR2 YYEEEE. The full variable domain, its missing parts supplied by reference TRBV5-6 and TRBJ2-5, is DAGVTQSPTHLIKTRGQQVTLRCSPKSGHDTVSWYQQALGQGPQFIFQYYEEEERQRGNFPDRFSGHQFPNYSSELNVNALLLGDSALYLCASSTGTSGSVETQYFGPGTRLLVL.

The genes are TRBV9 and TRBJ1-1; 8 bases align to TRBD1. Germline V gene data show CDR1 as SGDLS and CDR2 as YYNGEE. The V and J ends lost 0 bases and 4 bases, in that order; junction bases with no gene match: 5. The CDR3 runs to 15 residues. The DNA for the CDR3 is TGTGCCAGCAGCGTAGCTGTCCAGGGGGCCACTGAAGCTTTCTTT. Its protein is CASSVAVQGATEAFF. Combining the CDR3 with reference TRBV9 and TRBJ1-1 gives the whole variable domain DSGVTQTPKHLITATGQRVTLRCSPRSGDLSVYWYQQSLDQGLQFLIQYYNGEERAKGNILERFSAQQFPDLHSELNLSSLELGDSALYFCASSVAVQGATEAFFGQGTRLTVV.

CDR3 coding DNA: TGTGCCAGCAGTCTTGTGGTAGGGGACGAGCAGTACTTC. It codes for CASSLVVGDEQYF. The chain couples TRBV9 to TRBJ2-7; possibly TRBD1 for D (5 bases). Between the trimmed V and J ends, which lost 5 bases and 5 bases, there was a span of 14 bases. In germline, CDR1 is SGDLS, CDR2 YYNGEE. There are 13 residues in the CDR3.

The chain employs TRBV25-1 and TRBJ2-1, with 8 bases lining up with TRBD2. Germline values: CDR1 MGHDK, CDR2 SYGVNS. This CDR3 has 17 residues. V lost 3 bases, J lost 1 base, and 8 bases stayed unmatched. The CDR3 nucleotides are TGTGCCAGCAGTGAGTGGGGCGGGGGGTCTTCCTACAATGAGCAGTTCTTC. It encodes CASSEWGGGSSYNEQFF.

The chain has TRBV27 and TRBJ2-5; no reliable D call. The CDR3 length is 11 residues. The V and J ends lost 8 bases and 5 bases respectively, with 9 bases between them. Germline CDR1 MNHEY, CDR2 SMNVEV (reference sequence). As DNA, the CDR3 is TGTGCCAGCCGGAGTCTCGAGACCCAGTACTTC. Its translation: CASRSLETQYF.

This chain connects TRBV27 to TRBJ1-6, with a possible D match to TRBD1 (6 bases). The V gene lost 3 bases and the J gene lost 7 bases, with 10 bases spanning the gap. Germline CDR1 reads MNHEY; CDR2 reads SMNVEV (reference sequence). The CDR3 runs to 14 residues. The CDR3 is CASSFRTENSPLHF. As DNA, the CDR3 is TGTGCCAGCAGTTTCAGGACAGAGAATTCACCCCTCCACTTT.

The gene calls are TRBV28 and TRBJ1-4, with 8 bases aligning to TRBD1. From germline, CDR1 is MDHEN and CDR2 SYDVKM. The CDR3 contains 16 residues. V lost 5 bases, J lost 6 bases, and 11 bases stayed unmatched. The CDR3 nucleotides read TGTGCCAGCAGTGCGCAGGGGGCTCGAGGGTATGAAAAACTGTTTTTT. Translating it yields CASSAQGARGYEKLFF.

V and J are TRBV7-9 and TRBJ2-3; TRBD2 agrees at 13 bases. The CDR3 has 18 amino acids. CDR1 and CDR2 (germline): SEHNR, FQNEAQ (reference sequence). The trim removed 5 bases at V and 0 bases at J, leaving 8 bases unmatched. The CDR3 DNA reads as TGTGCCAGCAGCATCACTAGCGGGAGGGTTCGGAGCACAGATACGCAGTATTTT. This encodes CASSITSGRVRSTDTQYF.

The J gene is TRBJ2-6, the V gene TRBV3-1 (or the pseudogene TRBV3-2), with 8 bases aligning to TRBD1. The junction had 11 bases not matched to a gene; V was cut back by 1 base and J by 0 bases. The germline gives CDR1 LGHDT, CDR2 YNNKEL (reference sequence). The CDR3 is 20 residues long. DNA of the CDR3: TGTGCCAGCAGCCAAGGGTTGAGGGACAGGTTAGACTCTGGGGCCAACGTCCTGACTTTC. Translating it yields CASSQGLRDRLDSGANVLTF.

This clone was seen once. V usage is TRBV27 and J usage is TRBJ2-5; 9 bases line up with TRBD2. V trimming: 4 bases; J trimming: 1 base; junction bases outside the gene matches: 10. Germline V gene data show CDR1 as MNHEY and CDR2 as SMNVEV (reference sequence). The CDR3 covers 17 residues. CDR3 loop: CASSSVRETSGQETQYF. The CDR3 DNA is TGTGCCAGCAGTTCAGTGCGAGAGACTAGCGGCCAAGAGACCCAGTACTTC.

The J gene is TRBJ2-5, the V gene TRBV13, with D perhaps matching TRBD1 (6 bases). The CDR3 loop spans 14 amino acids. Germline V gene data show CDR1 as PRHDT and CDR2 as FYEKMQ (reference sequence). Trimming took 4 bases from V and 1 from J, leaving 10 bases between them. This CDR3 is CASSSDRSQETQYF. The CDR3 DNA follows: TGTGCCAGCAGCTCGGACAGATCCCAAGAGACCCAGTACTTC.

The rearrangement joins TRBV20-1 to TRBJ2-3; D gene unclear. With 6 bases removed from V and 2 bases from J, the gap between germline ends came to 3 bases. CDR1 and CDR2 from the germline V gene are DFQATT and SNEGSKA (reference sequence). This CDR3 spans 10 amino acids. The CDR3 DNA is TGCAGTGCCATCACAGATACGCAGTATTTT. This codes for CSAITDTQYF.

The CDR3, as DNA: TGTGCCAGCAGCCCGGGCAGGGGCCAAGAGACCCAGTACTTC. This translates into CASSPGRGQETQYF. The chain combines TRBV7-3 with TRBJ2-5; TRBD1 is a possible D gene (6 bases). Germline CDR1 SGHTA, CDR2 FQGTGA. CDR3 length: 14 residues. V shed 5 bases and J shed 1 base, with 11 bases lying between them.